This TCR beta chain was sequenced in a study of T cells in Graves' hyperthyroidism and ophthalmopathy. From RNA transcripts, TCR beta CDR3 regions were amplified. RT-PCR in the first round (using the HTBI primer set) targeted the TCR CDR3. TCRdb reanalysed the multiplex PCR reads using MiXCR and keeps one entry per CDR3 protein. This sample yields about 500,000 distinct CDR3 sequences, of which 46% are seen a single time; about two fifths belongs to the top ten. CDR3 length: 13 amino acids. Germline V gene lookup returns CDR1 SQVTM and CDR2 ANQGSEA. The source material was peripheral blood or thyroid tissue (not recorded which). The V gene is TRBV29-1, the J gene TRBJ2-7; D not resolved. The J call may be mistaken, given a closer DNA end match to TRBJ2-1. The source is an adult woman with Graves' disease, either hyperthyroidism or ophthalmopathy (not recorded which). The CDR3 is CSVGGISYNEQFF. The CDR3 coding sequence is TGCAGCGTTGGAGGAATCTCCTACAATGAGCAGTTCTTC.